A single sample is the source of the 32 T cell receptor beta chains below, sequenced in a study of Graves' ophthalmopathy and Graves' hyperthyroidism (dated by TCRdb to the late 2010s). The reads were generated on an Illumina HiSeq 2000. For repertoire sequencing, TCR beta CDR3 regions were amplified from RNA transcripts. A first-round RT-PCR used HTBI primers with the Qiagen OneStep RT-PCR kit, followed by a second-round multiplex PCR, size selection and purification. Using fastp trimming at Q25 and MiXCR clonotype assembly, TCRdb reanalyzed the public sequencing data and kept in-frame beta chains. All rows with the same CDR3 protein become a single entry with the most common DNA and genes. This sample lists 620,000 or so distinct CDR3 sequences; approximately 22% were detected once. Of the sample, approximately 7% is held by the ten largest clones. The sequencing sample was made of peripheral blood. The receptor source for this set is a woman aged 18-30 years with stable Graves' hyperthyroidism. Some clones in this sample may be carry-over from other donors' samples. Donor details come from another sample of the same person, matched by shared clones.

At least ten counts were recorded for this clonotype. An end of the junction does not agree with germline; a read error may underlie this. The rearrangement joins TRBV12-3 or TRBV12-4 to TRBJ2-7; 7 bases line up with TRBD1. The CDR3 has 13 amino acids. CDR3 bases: TGTGCCAGCGGTTTAGGGACAGAGATGGAGCAGTACTTC. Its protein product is CASGLGTEMEQYF.

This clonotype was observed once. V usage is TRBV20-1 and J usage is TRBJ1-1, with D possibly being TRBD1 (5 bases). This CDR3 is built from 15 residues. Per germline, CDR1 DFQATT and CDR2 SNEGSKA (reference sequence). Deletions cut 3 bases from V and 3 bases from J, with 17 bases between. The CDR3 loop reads CSASGPGMSDTEAFF. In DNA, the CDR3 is TGCAGTGCTAGTGGGCCAGGGATGAGCGACACTGAAGCTTTCTTT.

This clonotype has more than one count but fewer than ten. The CDR3 loop reads CASRGWETQYF. For the CDR3, the DNA is TGTGCCAGCAGGGGATGGGAGACCCAGTACTTC. The V gene is TRBV6-2 or TRBV6-3, the J gene TRBJ2-5; D ambiguous. The V gene's germline CDR1 is MNHEY and CDR2 SVGEGT. Trimming took off 6 bases at V and 5 bases at J, with 7 bases between the two ends. This CDR3 region has 11 residues.

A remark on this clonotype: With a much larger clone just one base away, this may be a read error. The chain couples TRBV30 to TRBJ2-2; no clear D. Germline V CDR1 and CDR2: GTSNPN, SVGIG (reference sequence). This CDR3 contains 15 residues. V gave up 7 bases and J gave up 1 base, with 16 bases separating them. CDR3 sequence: CASKGGRKNTGELFF. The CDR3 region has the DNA TGTGCCTCGAAGGGCGGCCGGAAGAACACCGGGGAGCTGTTTTTT.

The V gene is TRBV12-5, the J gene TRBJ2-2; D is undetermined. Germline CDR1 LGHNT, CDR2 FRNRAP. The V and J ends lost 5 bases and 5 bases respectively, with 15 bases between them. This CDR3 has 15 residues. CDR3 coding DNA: TGTGCTAGTGGTCCGCTCCCGATTCGGACCGGGGAGCTGTTTTTT. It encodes CASGPLPIRTGELFF.

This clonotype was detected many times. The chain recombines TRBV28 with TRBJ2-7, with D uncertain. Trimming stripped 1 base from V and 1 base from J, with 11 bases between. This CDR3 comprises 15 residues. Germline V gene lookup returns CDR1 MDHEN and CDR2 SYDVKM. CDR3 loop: CASSLLHRKSYEQYF. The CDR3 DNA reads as TGTGCCAGCAGTTTATTACACCGGAAGTCCTACGAGCAGTACTTC.

CDR3 amino acids: CASSLSASGNTIYF. In nucleotides, the CDR3 is TGTGCCAGCAGTTTATCCGCCTCTGGAAACACCATATATTTT. The V gene is TRBV12-3 or TRBV12-4, the J gene TRBJ1-3, with no clear D. V lost 2 bases, J lost 0 bases, and 5 bases lay in between. The length of the CDR3 is 14 residues.

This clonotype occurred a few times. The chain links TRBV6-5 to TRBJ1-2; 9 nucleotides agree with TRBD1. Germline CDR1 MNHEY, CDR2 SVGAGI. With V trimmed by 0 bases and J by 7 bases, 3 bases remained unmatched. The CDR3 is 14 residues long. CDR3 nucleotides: TGTGCCAGCAGTTACTCGACAGGGGGATCTGGCTACACCTTC. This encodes CASSYSTGGSGYTF.

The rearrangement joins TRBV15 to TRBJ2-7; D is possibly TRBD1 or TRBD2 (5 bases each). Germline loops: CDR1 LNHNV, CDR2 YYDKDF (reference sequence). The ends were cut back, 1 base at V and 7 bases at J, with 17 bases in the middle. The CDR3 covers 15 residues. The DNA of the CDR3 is TGTGCCACCAGCAGAGGGGACGCCGGGACCGGTGAGCAGTACTTC. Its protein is CATSRGDAGTGEQYF.

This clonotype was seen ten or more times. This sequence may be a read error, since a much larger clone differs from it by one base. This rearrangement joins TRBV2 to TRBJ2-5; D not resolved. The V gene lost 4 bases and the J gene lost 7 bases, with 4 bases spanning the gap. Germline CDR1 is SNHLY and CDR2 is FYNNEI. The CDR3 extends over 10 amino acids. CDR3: CASSVGTQYF. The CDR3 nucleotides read TGTGCCAGCAGTGTAGGGACCCAGTACTTC. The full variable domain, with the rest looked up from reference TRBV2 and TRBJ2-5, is EPEVTQTPSHQVTQMGQEVILRCVPISNHLYFYWYRQILGQKVEFLVSFYNNEISEKSEIFDDQFSVERPDGSNFTLKIRSTKLEDSAMYFCASSVGTQYFGPGTRLLVL.

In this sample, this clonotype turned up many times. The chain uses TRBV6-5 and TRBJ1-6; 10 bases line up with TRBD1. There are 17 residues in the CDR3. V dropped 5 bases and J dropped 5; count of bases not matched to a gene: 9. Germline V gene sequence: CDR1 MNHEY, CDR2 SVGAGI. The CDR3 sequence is CASSTQGQGIDNSPLHF. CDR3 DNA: TGTGCCAGCAGTACCCAGGGACAGGGGATCGATAATTCACCCCTCCACTTT.

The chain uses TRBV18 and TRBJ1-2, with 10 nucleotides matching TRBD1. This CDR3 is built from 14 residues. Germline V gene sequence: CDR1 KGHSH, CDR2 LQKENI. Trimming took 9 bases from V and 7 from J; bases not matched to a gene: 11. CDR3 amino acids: CASRPGQGIGGYTF. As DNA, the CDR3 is TGTGCCAGTAGACCGGGACAGGGGATTGGTGGCTACACCTTC. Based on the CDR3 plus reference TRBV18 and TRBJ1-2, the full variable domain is NAGVMQNPRHLVRRRGQEARLRCSPMKGHSHVYWYRQLPEEGLKFMVYLQKENIIDESGMPKERFSAEFPKEGPSILRIQQVVRGDSAAYFCASRPGQGIGGYTFGSGTRLTVV.

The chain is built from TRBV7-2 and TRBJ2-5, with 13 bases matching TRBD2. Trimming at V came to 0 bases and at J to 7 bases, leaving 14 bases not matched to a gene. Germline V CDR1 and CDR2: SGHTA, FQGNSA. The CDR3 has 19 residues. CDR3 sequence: CASSLAGLAGVITLGTQYF. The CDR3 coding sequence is TGTGCCAGCAGCTTAGCTGGACTAGCGGGAGTGATAACCCTAGGGACCCAGTACTTC.

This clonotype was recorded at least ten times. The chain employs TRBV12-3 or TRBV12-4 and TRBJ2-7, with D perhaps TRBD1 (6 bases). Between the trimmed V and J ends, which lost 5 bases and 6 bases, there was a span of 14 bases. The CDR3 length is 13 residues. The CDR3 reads CASSRSRGFEQYF. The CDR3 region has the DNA TGTGCCAGCAGTCGATCCAGGGGATTCGAGCAGTACTTC.

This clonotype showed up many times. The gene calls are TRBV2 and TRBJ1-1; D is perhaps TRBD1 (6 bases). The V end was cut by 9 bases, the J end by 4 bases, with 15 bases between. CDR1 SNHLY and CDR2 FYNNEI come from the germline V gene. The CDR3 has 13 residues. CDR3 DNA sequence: TGTGCCAGTGGTGGGGGGCTCGTCACTGAAGCTTTCTTT. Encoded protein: CASGGGLVTEAFF. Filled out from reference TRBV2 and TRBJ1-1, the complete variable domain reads EPEVTQTPSHQVTQMGQEVILRCVPISNHLYFYWYRQILGQKVEFLVSFYNNEISEKSEIFDDQFSVERPDGSNFTLKIRSTKLEDSAMYFCASGGGLVTEAFFGQGTRLTVV.

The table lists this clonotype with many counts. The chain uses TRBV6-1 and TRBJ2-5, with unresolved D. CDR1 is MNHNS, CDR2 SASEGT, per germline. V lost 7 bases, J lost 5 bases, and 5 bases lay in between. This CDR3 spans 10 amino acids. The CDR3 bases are TGTGCCAGCACGCGTGAGACCCAGTACTTC. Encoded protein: CASTRETQYF.

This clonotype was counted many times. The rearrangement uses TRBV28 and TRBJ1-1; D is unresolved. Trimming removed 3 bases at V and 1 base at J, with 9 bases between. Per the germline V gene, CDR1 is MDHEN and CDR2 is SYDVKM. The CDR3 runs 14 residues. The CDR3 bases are TGTGCCAGCAGTTTTCACCAGGCGAACACTGAAGCTTTCTTT. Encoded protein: CASSFHQANTEAFF.

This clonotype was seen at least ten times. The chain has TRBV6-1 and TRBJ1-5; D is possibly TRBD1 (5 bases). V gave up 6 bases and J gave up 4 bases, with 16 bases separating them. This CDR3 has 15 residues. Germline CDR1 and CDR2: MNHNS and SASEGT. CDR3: CASRLGPLINQPQHF. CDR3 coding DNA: TGTGCCAGCAGGCTGGGGCCTCTTATAAATCAGCCCCAGCATTTT.

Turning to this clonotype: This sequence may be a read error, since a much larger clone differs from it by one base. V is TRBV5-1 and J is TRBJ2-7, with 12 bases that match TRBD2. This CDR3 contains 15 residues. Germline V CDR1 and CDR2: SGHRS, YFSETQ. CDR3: CARSPSGLAGGEQYF. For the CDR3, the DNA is TGCGCCCGCAGCCCGTCGGGACTAGCGGGCGGGGAGCAGTACTTC.

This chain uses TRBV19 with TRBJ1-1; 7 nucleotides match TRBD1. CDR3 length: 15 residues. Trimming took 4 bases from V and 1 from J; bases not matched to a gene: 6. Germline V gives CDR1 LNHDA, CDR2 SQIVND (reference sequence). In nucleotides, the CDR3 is TGTGCCAGTAGTAGCTCGGGACAGCCGAACACTGAAGCTTTCTTT. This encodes CASSSSGQPNTEAFF. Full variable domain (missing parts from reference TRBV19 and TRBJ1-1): DGGITQSPKYLFRKEGQNVTLSCEQNLNHDAMYWYRQDPGQGLRLIYYSQIVNDFQKGDIAEGYSVSREKKESFPLTVTSAQKNPTAFYLCASSSSGQPNTEAFFGQGTRLTVV.

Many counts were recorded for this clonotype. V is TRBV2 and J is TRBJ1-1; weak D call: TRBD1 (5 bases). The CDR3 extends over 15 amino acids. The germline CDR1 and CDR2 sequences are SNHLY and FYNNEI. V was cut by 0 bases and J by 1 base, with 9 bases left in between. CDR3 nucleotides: TGTGCCAGCAGTGAAGCGCGGGGCAAGAACACTGAAGCTTTCTTT. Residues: CASSEARGKNTEAFF.

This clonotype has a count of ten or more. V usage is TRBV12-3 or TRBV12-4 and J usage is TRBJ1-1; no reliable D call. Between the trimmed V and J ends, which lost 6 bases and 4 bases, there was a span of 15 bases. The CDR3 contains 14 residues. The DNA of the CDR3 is TGTGCCAGCAGCCAGGACCACCGGGGCACTGAAGCTTTCTTT. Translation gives CASSQDHRGTEAFF.

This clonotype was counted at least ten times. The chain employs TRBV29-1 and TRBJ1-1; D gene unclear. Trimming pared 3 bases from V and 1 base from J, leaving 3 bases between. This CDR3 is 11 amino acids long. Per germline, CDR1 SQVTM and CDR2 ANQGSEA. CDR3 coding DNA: TGCAGCGTTGATCCGAACACTGAAGCTTTCTTT. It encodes CSVDPNTEAFF.

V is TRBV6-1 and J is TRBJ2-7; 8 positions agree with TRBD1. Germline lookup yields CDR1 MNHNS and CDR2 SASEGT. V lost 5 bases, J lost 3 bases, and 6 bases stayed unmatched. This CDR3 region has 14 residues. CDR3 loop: CASSRDRQRYEQYF. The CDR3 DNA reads TGTGCCAGCAGTCGGGACAGGCAGCGCTACGAGCAGTACTTC.

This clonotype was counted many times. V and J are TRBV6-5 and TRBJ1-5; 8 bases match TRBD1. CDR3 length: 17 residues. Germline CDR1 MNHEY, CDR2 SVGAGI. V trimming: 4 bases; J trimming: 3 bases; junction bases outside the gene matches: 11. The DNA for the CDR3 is TGTGCCAGCAGTTCGGCAGGGGGCACGGCTATCAATCAGCCCCAGCATTTT. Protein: CASSSAGGTAINQPQHF.

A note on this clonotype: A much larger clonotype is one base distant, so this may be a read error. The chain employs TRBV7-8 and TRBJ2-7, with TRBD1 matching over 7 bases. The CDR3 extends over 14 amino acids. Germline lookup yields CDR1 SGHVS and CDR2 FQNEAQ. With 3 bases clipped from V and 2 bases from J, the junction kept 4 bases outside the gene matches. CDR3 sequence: CASSFDRVPYEQYV. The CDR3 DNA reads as TGTGCCAGCAGCTTCGACAGGGTTCCCTACGAGCAGTACGTC.

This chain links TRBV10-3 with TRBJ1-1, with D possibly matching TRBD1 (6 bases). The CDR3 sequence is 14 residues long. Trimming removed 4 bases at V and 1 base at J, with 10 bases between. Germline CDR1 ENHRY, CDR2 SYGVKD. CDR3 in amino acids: CAISGGQPNTEAFF. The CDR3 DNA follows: TGTGCCATCAGTGGAGGACAGCCGAACACTGAAGCTTTCTTT.

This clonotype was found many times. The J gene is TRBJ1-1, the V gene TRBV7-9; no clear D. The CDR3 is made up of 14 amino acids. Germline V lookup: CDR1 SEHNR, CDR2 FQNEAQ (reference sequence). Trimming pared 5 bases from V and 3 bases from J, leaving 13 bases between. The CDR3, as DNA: TGTGCCAGCAGCCCACTTGGACGGCACACTGAAGCTTTCTTT. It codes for CASSPLGRHTEAFF.

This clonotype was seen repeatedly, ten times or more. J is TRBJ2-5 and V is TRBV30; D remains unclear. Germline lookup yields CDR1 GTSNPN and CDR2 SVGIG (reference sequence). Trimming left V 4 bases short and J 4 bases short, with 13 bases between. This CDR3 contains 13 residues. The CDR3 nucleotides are TGTGCCTGGACCGTCGGTGGCCGAGAGACCCAGTACTTC. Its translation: CAWTVGGRETQYF. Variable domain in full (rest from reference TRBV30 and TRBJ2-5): SQTIHQWPATLVQPVGSPLSLECTVEGTSNPNLYWYRQAAGRGLQLLFYSVGIGQISSEVPQNLSASRPQDRQFILSSKKLLLSDSGFYLCAWTVGGRETQYFGPGTRLLVL.

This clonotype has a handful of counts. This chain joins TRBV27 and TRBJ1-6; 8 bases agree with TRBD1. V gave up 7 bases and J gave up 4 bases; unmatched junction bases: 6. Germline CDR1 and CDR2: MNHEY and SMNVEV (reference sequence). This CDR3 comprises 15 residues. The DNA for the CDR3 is TGTGCCAGCACCCTGGGGACAGGATATAATTCACCCCTCCACTTT. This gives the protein CASTLGTGYNSPLHF.

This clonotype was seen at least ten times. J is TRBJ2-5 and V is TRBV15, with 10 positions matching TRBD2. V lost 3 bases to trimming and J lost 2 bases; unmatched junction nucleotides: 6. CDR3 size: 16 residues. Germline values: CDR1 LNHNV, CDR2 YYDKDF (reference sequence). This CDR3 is CATSSGGLARQETQYF. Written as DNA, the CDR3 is TGTGCCACCAGCAGTGGGGGACTAGCGCGGCAAGAGACCCAGTACTTC.

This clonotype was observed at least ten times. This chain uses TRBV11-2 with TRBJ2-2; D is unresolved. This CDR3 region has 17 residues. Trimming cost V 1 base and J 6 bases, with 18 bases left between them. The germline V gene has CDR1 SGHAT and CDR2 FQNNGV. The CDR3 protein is CASSLGVLVGKAGELFF. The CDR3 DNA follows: TGTGCCAGCAGCTTAGGAGTCCTAGTCGGAAAAGCCGGGGAGCTGTTTTTT.